One and the same sample provided the 18 T cell receptor beta chains below, sequenced in a study of shared clonotypes between healthy human individuals (dated by TCRdb to about 2020). For the CD8 naive samples, CD45RO-negative cells were positively selected for CCR7, yielding a CD45RA+CCR7+ population from which TemRA cells were excluded. The library was made by the immunoSEQ multiplex PCR assay. TCRdb re-hosts the immuneACCESS table, in-frame sequences only. Its copies lack some clones; in the studies checked, an unresolved V gene accounts for under half of them, and the cause for the rest is not known. This sample holds approximately 2,000,000 clones; about 93% were observed only once. Jointly, the top ten make up under 2% of the sample. The sequenced material came from naive CD8+ T cells from PBMCs. Taken with the paper, the label for cell subset or site translates to: CD45RA+CCR7+. These receptors were taken from a man aged 18 to 29 in good health. Some clones in this sample may be carry-over from other donors' samples.

V and J are TRBV7-3 and TRBJ2-4; TRBD2 is a possible D gene (5 bases). The CDR3 totals 13 residues. CDR1 and CDR2 from the germline V gene are SGHTA and FQGTGA. V shed 2 bases and J shed 8 bases, with 10 bases lying between them. CDR3 DNA sequence: TGTGCCAGCAGCTTAGACCCGAGGGACATTCAGTACTTC. It yields the protein CASSLDPRDIQYF.

The chain links TRBV27 to TRBJ2-7, with TRBD2 identical over 10 bases. V was clipped by 4 bases and J by 5 bases; unmatched bases: 8. This CDR3 spans 15 amino acids. The germline V gene encodes CDR1 MNHEY and CDR2 SMNVEV (reference sequence). The CDR3 reads CASSSPGTSVNEQYF. In DNA, the CDR3 is TGTGCCAGCAGTTCCCCCGGGACTAGCGTCAACGAGCAGTACTTC.

The CDR3 loop is CASSFVGVRTDTQYF. The CDR3 DNA reads as TGTGCCAGCAGTTTTGTTGGGGTACGCACAGATACGCAGTATTTT. This chain connects TRBV27 to TRBJ2-3; no firm D call. Trimming removed 3 bases at V and 1 base at J, with 11 bases between. The CDR3 extends over 15 amino acids. Germline CDR1 is MNHEY and CDR2 is SMNVEV (reference sequence).

V gene TRBV5-4 combines with J gene TRBJ2-1; unclear D gene. The CDR3 is 19 residues long. V lost 4 bases and J 4 bases, leaving 27 bases between the germline ends. The germline V gene encodes CDR1 SGHNT and CDR2 YYREEE (reference sequence). The DNA for the CDR3 is TGTGCCAGCAGCGGCTGGACGGCGTCCCTCGCGCCGATATACAATGAGCAGTTCTTC. Its translation is CASSGWTASLAPIYNEQFF.

The chain carries TRBV28 and TRBJ2-7; the D gene is possibly TRBD2 (6 bases). Deletions cut 6 bases from V and 5 bases from J, with 20 bases between. This CDR3 is 15 amino acids long. Germline V gene data show CDR1 as MDHEN and CDR2 as SYDVKM. CDR3 protein: CASRAGTWSSNEQYF. The CDR3 DNA sequence: TGTGCCAGCAGAGCGGGTACTTGGAGTAGCAACGAGCAGTACTTC.

The V call is TRBV2, the J call TRBJ1-3, with 7 bases aligning to TRBD1. Germline V gives CDR1 SNHLY, CDR2 FYNNEI. This CDR3 has 17 residues. Unmatched junction bases numbered 11, after V lost 6 bases and J lost 0 bases. CDR3 bases: TGTGCCAGCAGATCGGCCGGGACAGTGATCTCTGGAAACACCATATATTTT. Its translation is CASRSAGTVISGNTIYF.

The V and J genes are TRBV11-2 and TRBJ1-1, with a tentative D call TRBD1 (5 bases). Trimming stripped 2 bases from V and 6 bases from J, with 10 bases between. Germline V gene data show CDR1 as SGHAT and CDR2 as FQNNGV. The CDR3 spans 13 residues. CDR3 residues: CASSLWGDPEAFF. In nucleotides, the CDR3 is TGTGCCAGCAGCTTATGGGGGGACCCTGAAGCTTTCTTT.

In its sample, this clone was seen once. The gene calls are TRBV10-3 and TRBJ2-2; no firm D call. Per germline, CDR1 ENHRY and CDR2 SYGVKD. Trimming left V 4 bases short and J 2 bases short, with 5 bases between. The length of the CDR3 is 13 residues. The CDR3 here is CAISATNTGELFF. In DNA form, the CDR3 reads TGTGCCATCAGTGCAACTAACACCGGGGAGCTGTTTTTT.

The chain is built from TRBV11-2 and TRBJ2-1; no definite D call. Germline CDR1 and CDR2: SGHAT and FQNNGV. The V gene lost 0 bases and the J gene lost 7 bases, with 10 bases spanning the gap. CDR3 size: 14 residues. The CDR3 DNA is TGTGCCAGCAGCTTAGATCAATATGAGAATGAGCAGTTCTTC. Its translation is CASSLDQYENEQFF.

V is TRBV11-2 and J is TRBJ2-1; no definite D call. Trimming cost V 5 bases and J 8 bases, with 10 bases left between them. This CDR3 comprises 12 residues. Germline-derived CDR1 and CDR2 are SGHAT and FQNNGV. CDR3: CASSPLSYEQFF. CDR3 coding DNA: TGTGCCAGCAGCCCCCTAAGCTATGAGCAGTTCTTC.

V gene TRBV29-1 combines with J gene TRBJ2-5; tentatively, D is TRBD1 (7 bases). The J call may be incorrect, as the DNA end agrees better with TRBJ2-7. Germline V gene sequence: CDR1 SQVTM, CDR2 ANQGSEA. The CDR3 is 12 amino acids. The CDR3 here is CSGRGDSTEQYF. DNA of the CDR3: TGCAGCGGCAGGGGGGACTCCACCGAGCAGTACTTC.

The chain combines TRBV23-1 with TRBJ2-5, with 7 positions matching TRBD2. TRBV23-1 is treated as an ORF (open reading frame) with a function not yet certain. This CDR3 region has 18 residues. The J segment lost 5 bases and the V segment lost 4 bases, leaving 19 bases of the junction unmatched. As DNA, the CDR3 is TGCGCCAGCAGTCCCTCCCGGAGGGAGGGAGAGGAGGATGAGACCCAGTACTTC. This codes for CASSPSRREGEEDETQYF.

The chain couples TRBV27 to TRBJ2-5; 14 bases are a match to TRBD2. The CDR3 is 15 residues long. V dropped 5 bases and J dropped 5; count of bases not matched to a gene: 4. The germline V gene encodes CDR1 MNHEY and CDR2 SMNVEV (reference sequence). CDR3 amino acids: CASSHGLAGGETQYF. In DNA form, the CDR3 reads TGTGCCAGCAGTCACGGACTAGCGGGAGGCGAGACCCAGTACTTC.

V and J are TRBV5-4 and TRBJ2-5; D perhaps matches TRBD1 (6 bases). The J call may be wrong; the DNA end is better matched by TRBJ2-7. Germline CDR1 and CDR2: SGHNT and YYREEE (reference sequence). The CDR3 sequence is 13 residues long. Written as DNA, the CDR3 is TGTGCCAGCAGCCCCCGGGACAACCACGAGCAGTACTTC. Translation gives CASSPRDNHEQYF.

V is TRBV11-1 and J is TRBJ2-3, with D perhaps matching TRBD2 (7 bases). Germline V gene lookup returns CDR1 SGHAT and CDR2 FQDESV (reference sequence). This CDR3 spans 17 amino acids. V was pared by 0 bases and J by 2 bases, with 15 bases between. The CDR3 DNA reads as TGTGCCAGCAGCTTAGCGCACGGGGGGCTTGACACAGATACGCAGTATTTT. Translation: CASSLAHGGLDTDTQYF. Combining the CDR3 with reference TRBV11-1 and TRBJ2-3 gives the whole variable domain EAEVAQSPRYKITEKSQAVAFWCDPISGHATLYWYRQILGQGPELLVQFQDESVVDDSQLPKDRFSAERLKGVDSTLKIQPAELGDSAMYLCASSLAHGGLDTDTQYFGPGTRLTVL.

The J gene is TRBJ2-3, the V gene TRBV28, with 12 bases identical to TRBD2. V shed 7 bases and J 5 bases; nucleotides not matched to a gene: 7. In germline, CDR1 is MDHEN, CDR2 SYDVKM. The CDR3 spans 15 residues. The CDR3 region is CASNAGGLAGDTQYF. The CDR3 coding sequence is TGTGCCAGCAATGCGGGGGGACTAGCGGGAGATACGCAGTATTTT.

The CDR3 region is CASSSPQPTGYEQYF. Here the CDR3 DNA reads TGTGCCAGCAGCTCTCCTCAGCCTACAGGGTACGAGCAGTACTTC. The chain carries TRBV11-2 and TRBJ2-7, with D maybe TRBD1 (6 bases). The V and J ends lost 4 bases and 4 bases respectively, with 17 bases between them. This CDR3 has 15 residues. CDR1 SGHAT and CDR2 FQNNGV come from the germline V gene.

The CDR3 here is CSVEGVAGRYTF. The CDR3 DNA reads as TGCAGCGTTGAAGGAGTAGCGGGCCGCTACACCTTC. The V call is TRBV29-1, the J call TRBJ1-2; D uncertain. CDR3 size: 12 residues. The germline gives CDR1 SQVTM, CDR2 ANQGSEA. Deletions cut 1 base from V and 9 bases from J, with 12 bases between.